The clone carrying this TCR beta chain was recorded only once. In the authors' workflow: Amplification of reference gene primers was used by the study to estimate nucleated cell counts. Clones were read by immunoSEQ multiplex PCR, and TCRdb kept only the in-frame ones, dropping some. That table furnishes V, J and clone size, whereas the DNA furnished D and trimming. Of under 95,000 clones listed, almost 85% are singletons. This CDR3 comprises 16 residues. V gave up 2 bases and J gave up 2 bases, with 16 bases separating them. Germline V gives CDR1 SNHLY, CDR2 FYNNEI. The entry originates in a study of blood T cell repertoires in COVID-19. About the study: Acute and convalescent COVID-19 samples came from the United States, Italy and Spain.

V and J are TRBV2 and TRBJ2-7, with a tentative D call TRBD2 (5 bases). The sequence was collected from a man over 45 with COVID-19, enrolled during active disease. Sequenced input: peripheral blood. CDR3 nucleotide sequence: TGTGCCAGCAGTGAAATCTGGACTCGAACAACCTACGAGCAGTACTTC. Its translation is CASSEIWTRTTYEQYF. The whole variable domain, filled in from reference TRBV2 and TRBJ2-7, reads EPEVTQTPSHQVTQMGQEVILRCVPISNHLYFYWYRQILGQKVEFLVSFYNNEISEKSEIFDDQFSVERPDGSNFTLKIRSTKLEDSAMYFCASSEIWTRTTYEQYFGPGTRLTVT.